A selection of T cell receptor beta chains follows, all from one sample in a study of CD8 T cells in ankylosing spondylitis. TCRdb independently ran MiXCR on the 5' RACE reads; one entry per CDR3 protein. The sample has 130,000 or so distinct CDR3 sequences; more than 6.5% are singletons. Sequenced input: blood, either unsorted or a sorted T cell fraction (not recorded which). These receptors were taken from a male donor with ankylosing spondylitis or in good health (not recorded which). Each CDR3 is given with its conserved first and last residue. Each record gives: clone size, J gene, V gene, D gene, CDR3 protein, CDR3 DNA. The D gene is left open where the match is weak. Clone sizes are given selectively: once, few, many, or a class where the clone is expanded.

-	TRBJ1-1	TRBV30	TRBD1	CAWSVGTVFTEAFF	TGTGCCTGGAGTGTCGGGACAGTATTCACTGAAGCTTTCTTT
many	TRBJ2-7	TRBV5-1	-	CASSLSGQTYYEQYF	TGCGCCAGCAGCTTGTCCGGACAAACATACTACGAGCAGTACTTC
many	TRBJ2-1	TRBV7-2	-	CASSYDYNEQFF	TGTGCCAGCAGCTACGACTACAATGAGCAGTTCTTC
many	TRBJ1-2	TRBV29-1	-	CSVVASGGGYTF	TGCAGCGTCGTCGCGTCAGGTGGTGGCTACACCTTC
many	TRBJ2-7	TRBV5-1	-	CASSLVGSNYEQYF	TGCGCCAGCAGCTTAGTAGGGTCCAACTACGAGCAGTACTTC
few	TRBJ1-5	TRBV14	-	CASTQAGDNNQPQHF	TGTGCCAGCACCCAGGCCGGGGACAATAATCAGCCCCAGCATTTT
many	TRBJ2-1	TRBV20-1	-	CSARLDSYNEQFF	TGCAGTGCTAGACTGGATTCCTACAATGAGCAGTTCTTC
many	TRBJ2-7	TRBV7-2	-	CASSLAEGGSYEQYF	TGTGCCAGCAGCTTAGCGGAAGGGGGTTCCTACGAGCAGTACTTC
many	TRBJ2-7	TRBV11-2	-	CASSLDKGYEQYF	TGTGCCAGCAGCTTAGATAAGGGCTACGAGCAGTACTTC
many	TRBJ2-7	TRBV27	-	CASSLGLHYEQYF	TGTGCCAGCAGTCTCGGACTCCACTACGAGCAGTACTTC
-	TRBJ2-2	TRBV11-3	-	CASSLGAGFPNTGELFF	TGTGCCAGCAGCTTAGGGGCAGGCTTCCCGAACACCGGGGAGCTGTTTTTT
-	TRBJ2-1	TRBV28	-	CASNRGGKRSYNEQFF	TGTGCCAGCAACAGGGGGGGTAAACGTTCCTACAATGAGCAGTTCTTC
-	TRBJ2-2	TRBV28	-	CASDPTGGRNTGELFF	TGTGCCAGCGACCCCACAGGCGGGCGGAACACCGGGGAGCTGTTTTTT
few	TRBJ2-3	TRBV20-1	-	CSARILVEGDTQYF	TGCAGTGCTAGAATCCTAGTCGAAGGGGATACGCAGTATTTT
many	TRBJ2-5	TRBV12-3/TRBV12-4	-	CASSLQPQETQYF	TGTGCCAGCAGCCTACAGCCCCAAGAGACCCAGTACTTC
many	TRBJ2-1	TRBV7-9	TRBD1	CASSPGQGATSYNEQFF	TGTGCCAGCAGCCCGGGACAGGGGGCAACTTCCTACAATGAGCAGTTCTTC
many	TRBJ2-3	TRBV5-6	TRBD1	CASSPNQGETDTQYF	TGTGCCAGCAGCCCAAATCAGGGGGAGACAGATACGCAGTATTTT